Listed below are T cell receptor beta chains from one sample, sequenced in a study of T-cell memory formation after mild COVID-19. TCRdb reanalysed the 5' RACE reads using MiXCR and keeps one entry per CDR3 protein. Found here are a few hundred thousand distinct CDR3 sequences, roughly 21% of them singletons; the top ten hold around an eighth. Sequencing was done on a sample of PBMCs or a T cell subset sorted from them (not recorded which). Receptors originate from an adult woman who had mild COVID-19 (a few samples of this study predate the infection). Cell type and time point are not known. Both conserved end residues are part of each CDR3. The order of the fields is CDR3 DNA, CDR3 protein, D gene, J gene, clone size, V gene. A D gene is named only where the DNA matches it firmly. Size is omitted from some rows. Given values are once, few, many or a class for expanded clones.

CDR3 DNA: TGCGCCAGCTCTCCGGCGGGGACCGGCATAAACGAGCAGTACTTC
CDR3 protein: CASSPAGTGINEQYF
D gene: .
J gene: TRBJ2-7
clone size: .
V gene: TRBV5-1

CDR3 DNA: TGTGCCAGCAGCCCACCGGGAGCCCAGGGGACTGAAGCTTTCTTT
CDR3 protein: CASSPPGAQGTEAFF
D gene: .
J gene: TRBJ1-1
clone size: few
V gene: TRBV7-9

CDR3 DNA: TGTGCCACCAGTGATCCTAGCGGGGGGTCTCGGGAGCAGTACTTC
CDR3 protein: CATSDPSGGSREQYF
D gene: TRBD2
J gene: TRBJ2-7
clone size: .
V gene: TRBV24-1

CDR3 DNA: TGTGCCTGGAGCCCAGATGGACCGAGCTCCTACAATGAGCAGTTCTTC
CDR3 protein: CAWSPDGPSSYNEQFF
D gene: .
J gene: TRBJ2-1
clone size: .
V gene: TRBV30

CDR3 DNA: TGTGCCAGCAGCCAAGTATCACTAGCGGGGGGATCGGGGCAACAGACCCAGTACTTC
CDR3 protein: CASSQVSLAGGSGQQTQYF
D gene: TRBD2
J gene: TRBJ2-5
clone size: .
V gene: TRBV4-2

CDR3 DNA: TGTGCCAGAAGGGTGGGTCAGGGCAAGACTGAAGCTTTCTTT
CDR3 protein: CARRVGQGKTEAFF
D gene: .
J gene: TRBJ1-1
clone size: .
V gene: TRBV12-3/TRBV12-4

CDR3 DNA: TGTGCCAGCAGCCAAGGACAGGGACGCCCGCAGTACTTC
CDR3 protein: CASSQGQGRPQYF
D gene: TRBD1
J gene: TRBJ2-7
clone size: .
V gene: TRBV14

CDR3 DNA: TGTGCCAGCAGCTTAGGACCGTCGACCTCCTACGAGCAGTACTTC
CDR3 protein: CASSLGPSTSYEQYF
D gene: .
J gene: TRBJ2-7
clone size: .
V gene: TRBV7-3

CDR3 DNA: TGTGCCAGCAGTTTAGTCAGCACCCACGAGCAGTACTTC
CDR3 protein: CASSLVSTHEQYF
D gene: .
J gene: TRBJ2-7
clone size: .
V gene: TRBV27

CDR3 DNA: TGTGCCAGCAGCCAAGATCTCGGAGCGTACGAGCAGTACTTC
CDR3 protein: CASSQDLGAYEQYF
D gene: .
J gene: TRBJ2-7
clone size: many
V gene: TRBV3-1

CDR3 DNA: TGTGCCAGCAGCGGATCCGGGACAGGGAGGTCACCCCTCCACTTT
CDR3 protein: CASSGSGTGRSPLHF
D gene: TRBD1
J gene: TRBJ1-6
clone size: few
V gene: TRBV2

CDR3 DNA: TGTGCCAGCAGTTGGGGACAGGGGAGCTCCTACGAGCAGTACTTC
CDR3 protein: CASSWGQGSSYEQYF
D gene: TRBD1
J gene: TRBJ2-7
clone size: .
V gene: TRBV27

CDR3 DNA: TGTGCCAGCAGCAGGAGCCGGGACAGGGGGTGCTCAACTAATGAAAAACTGTTTTTT
CDR3 protein: CASSRSRDRGCSTNEKLFF
D gene: .
J gene: TRBJ1-4
clone size: few
V gene: TRBV21-1

CDR3 DNA: TGCGCCAGCAGCCAAGACGGGGCCACTGAAGCTTTCTTT
CDR3 protein: CASSQDGATEAFF
D gene: .
J gene: TRBJ1-1
clone size: .
V gene: TRBV4-3

CDR3 DNA: TGCGCCAGCAGCCAATTTGAGGACCCCTCCTACGAGCAGTACTTC
CDR3 protein: CASSQFEDPSYEQYF
D gene: .
J gene: TRBJ2-7
clone size: few
V gene: TRBV4-1

CDR3 DNA: TGTGCCAGCAGCCAGCGACTAGCGGGAGGGAGGGATACGCAGTATTTT
CDR3 protein: CASSQRLAGGRDTQYF
D gene: TRBD2
J gene: TRBJ2-3
clone size: .
V gene: TRBV12-3/TRBV12-4

CDR3 DNA: TGTGCCTGGAGTGCAATTAACAGGGGAGGAAACTATGGCTACACCTTC
CDR3 protein: CAWSAINRGGNYGYTF
D gene: TRBD1
J gene: TRBJ1-2
clone size: many
V gene: TRBV30

CDR3 DNA: TGTGCCAGCAGCGTAGATCCCTCGGCAAGCTACGAGCAGTACTTC
CDR3 protein: CASSVDPSASYEQYF
D gene: .
J gene: TRBJ2-7
clone size: few
V gene: TRBV9

CDR3 DNA: TGCAGTGCTAGAGTCGGGACAGCCCCCTACGAGCAGTACTTC
CDR3 protein: CSARVGTAPYEQYF
D gene: TRBD1
J gene: TRBJ2-7
clone size: many
V gene: TRBV20-1

CDR3 DNA: TGTGCCACCAGTGATTGGACAGACCATGAAGCTTTCTTT
CDR3 protein: CATSDWTDHEAFF
D gene: .
J gene: TRBJ1-1
clone size: few
V gene: TRBV24-1

CDR3 DNA: TGCGCCAGCAGCTTCCCCATGGCAGGTGAAGCTTTCTTT
CDR3 protein: CASSFPMAGEAFF
D gene: .
J gene: TRBJ1-1
clone size: .
V gene: TRBV5-1

CDR3 DNA: TGCGCCAGCAGCCAAGAAACTGATAATGAAAAACTGTTTTTT
CDR3 protein: CASSQETDNEKLFF
D gene: .
J gene: TRBJ1-4
clone size: .
V gene: TRBV4-3

CDR3 DNA: TGTGCCAGCAGCTTAGACAGGGGGACCACAGATACGCAGTATTTT
CDR3 protein: CASSLDRGTTDTQYF
D gene: TRBD1
J gene: TRBJ2-3
clone size: .
V gene: TRBV11-3

CDR3 DNA: TGTGCCAGCAGCCTTCGGACTAGCGGGATATCCCCGGAGCAGTTCTTC
CDR3 protein: CASSLRTSGISPEQFF
D gene: TRBD2
J gene: TRBJ2-1
clone size: .
V gene: TRBV7-9

CDR3 DNA: TGTGCCAGCAGCTTAGGAGGTGGGATCTTTCGGGAGCAGTACTTC
CDR3 protein: CASSLGGGIFREQYF
D gene: .
J gene: TRBJ2-7
clone size: few
V gene: TRBV7-2

CDR3 DNA: TGTGCCAGCAGCCATGATTACGGACTAGCGGCTGACAATGAGCAGTTCTTC
CDR3 protein: CASSHDYGLAADNEQFF
D gene: TRBD2
J gene: TRBJ2-1
clone size: .
V gene: TRBV4-2

CDR3 DNA: TGTGCCAGCAGTTACAGGTTTGGCTACACCTTC
CDR3 protein: CASSYRFGYTF
D gene: .
J gene: TRBJ1-2
clone size: few
V gene: TRBV12-3/TRBV12-4

CDR3 DNA: TGTGCCAGCAGCCTCGGGACCTACACAGATACGCAGTATTTT
CDR3 protein: CASSLGTYTDTQYF
D gene: .
J gene: TRBJ2-3
clone size: many
V gene: TRBV7-2

CDR3 DNA: TGTGCCAGCAGGTTCACGACTAGCGGGAAAGAGACCCAGTACTTC
CDR3 protein: CASRFTTSGKETQYF
D gene: TRBD2
J gene: TRBJ2-5
clone size: few
V gene: TRBV7-9

CDR3 DNA: TGTGCCACCAGTGATTACAGGGGTCGTAGGGACACCGGGGAGCTGTTTTTT
CDR3 protein: CATSDYRGRRDTGELFF
D gene: TRBD1
J gene: TRBJ2-2
clone size: .
V gene: TRBV24-1

CDR3 DNA: TGCGCCAGCAGCCAAGTCGGGGCAGGGGTGCGCGAGCAGTACTTC
CDR3 protein: CASSQVGAGVREQYF
D gene: .
J gene: TRBJ2-7
clone size: few
V gene: TRBV4-3

CDR3 DNA: TGTGCCAGCAGTTTAGGGACAGGGGTATGGACTGAAGCTTTCTTT
CDR3 protein: CASSLGTGVWTEAFF
D gene: TRBD1
J gene: TRBJ1-1
clone size: few
V gene: TRBV12-3/TRBV12-4

CDR3 DNA: TGTGCCAGCAGCTTGGGTATAGGGTCGACGAGCAATCAGCCCCAGCATTTT
CDR3 protein: CASSLGIGSTSNQPQHF
D gene: .
J gene: TRBJ1-5
clone size: few
V gene: TRBV7-9

CDR3 DNA: TGTGCCAGCAGCCTCCGGGGAGGGGCTGGCACAGATACGCAGTATTTT
CDR3 protein: CASSLRGGAGTDTQYF
D gene: TRBD2
J gene: TRBJ2-3
clone size: .
V gene: TRBV7-2

CDR3 DNA: TGCGCCAGCAGCTTGAGACATGGTGGCGAGGAGACCCAGTACTTC
CDR3 protein: CASSLRHGGEETQYF
D gene: .
J gene: TRBJ2-5
clone size: many
V gene: TRBV5-1

CDR3 DNA: TGTGCCAGCAGCCAAGTAGGCCAGGCGAACTATGGCTACACCTTC
CDR3 protein: CASSQVGQANYGYTF
D gene: .
J gene: TRBJ1-2
clone size: few
V gene: TRBV4-2

CDR3 DNA: TGTGCCAGCAGCTTAGCCCAGGGTGATAATTCACCCCTCCACTTT
CDR3 protein: CASSLAQGDNSPLHF
D gene: .
J gene: TRBJ1-6
clone size: few
V gene: TRBV7-6

CDR3 DNA: TGCAGTGCTACAACCTTAAAGGGCTACACCTTC
CDR3 protein: CSATTLKGYTF
D gene: .
J gene: TRBJ1-2
clone size: once
V gene: TRBV20-1

CDR3 DNA: TGTGCCACCAGTGCCACCTCGACGGGGGGTGATGTTGAGCAGTTCTTC
CDR3 protein: CATSATSTGGDVEQFF
D gene: TRBD2
J gene: TRBJ2-1
clone size: few
V gene: TRBV24-1

CDR3 DNA: TGCGCCAGCAGCCAATTACCGGGACGTGGCTACACCTTC
CDR3 protein: CASSQLPGRGYTF
D gene: .
J gene: TRBJ1-2
clone size: few
V gene: TRBV5-1

CDR3 DNA: TGCGCCAGCCTACCGAGGGAGGGGAAATCCTACAATGAGCAGTTCTTC
CDR3 protein: CASLPREGKSYNEQFF
D gene: TRBD2
J gene: TRBJ2-1
clone size: few
V gene: TRBV4-1

CDR3 DNA: TGTGCCATTGGGTCTCGGTCCCCCTACGAGCAGTACTTC
CDR3 protein: CAIGSRSPYEQYF
D gene: .
J gene: TRBJ2-7
clone size: .
V gene: TRBV10-3

CDR3 DNA: TGTGCCAGCAGTTTCCGGGACCCCTCGGAGCAGTACTTC
CDR3 protein: CASSFRDPSEQYF
D gene: .
J gene: TRBJ2-7
clone size: few
V gene: TRBV12-3/TRBV12-4

CDR3 DNA: TGTGCCAGCAGCCCCGGGACAGTTTACACCGGGGAGCTGTTTTTT
CDR3 protein: CASSPGTVYTGELFF
D gene: TRBD1
J gene: TRBJ2-2
clone size: .
V gene: TRBV9

CDR3 DNA: TGTGCCAGCAGCAGGATCGGGACTAGCGGGGGGGCCCGGTCCTACAATGAGCAGTTCTTC
CDR3 protein: CASSRIGTSGGARSYNEQFF
D gene: TRBD2
J gene: TRBJ2-1
clone size: few
V gene: TRBV7-8